This entry is about one T cell receptor (beta chain). These data originate in a study of cytomegalovirus exposure and HLA in healthy donors. It was with 60 Vbeta and 13 Jbeta primers that the PCR ran. Clones were read by immunoSEQ multiplex PCR, and TCRdb kept only the in-frame ones, dropping some. This table has about 38,000 clones, roughly 67% appearing once. This receptor was taken from a man aged 45-60 years in good health and CMV-seropositive. Sequenced material: PBMCs.

The CDR3 coding sequence is TGTGCCAGCAGCAAAGGGCAGGGCCCTGCAACTAATGAAAAACTGTTTTTT. It encodes CASSKGQGPATNEKLFF. This sequence joins TRBV21-1 and TRBJ1-4; TRBD1, as called in the table, went unchecked against the DNA. TRBV21-1 represents a pseudogene. This CDR3 comprises 17 residues.